The clone carrying this TCR beta chain rates as large (0.1 to 1%). The antigen remains unidentified. Naive CD4+ T cells were purified with Tregs depleted by CD25. The TRBV12-4/TRBJ1-2 clonotypes were amplified using barcode primers with ligated adaptors. TCRdb called the multiplex PCR reads again in MiXCR, with one record for every CDR3 protein. The profile shows roughly 510 distinct CDR3 sequences, roughly 19% of them singletons. Regarding the study as a whole: Tumor memory CD4+ T cell TCR gene usage was found to cluster with blood and lymph node memory CD4+ cells and with lymph node naive CD4+ cells. Tumor-infiltrating Treg TCR alpha and beta sequences overlapped most with tumor naive CD4+ T cells, then blood naive.

V lost 2 bases, J lost 2 bases, and 6 bases lay in between. This CDR3 comprises 13 residues. The sample consisted of naive CD4+ T cells sorted from blood. This sample's subset: naive CD4+ T cells, CD4+CD45RA+CD25-. The rearrangement joins TRBV12-3 or TRBV12-4 to TRBJ1-2; perhaps TRBD1 as D (6 bases). The source is a female donor with breast cancer. The CDR3 loop reads CASSLTGNYGYTF. Written as DNA, the CDR3 is TGTGCCAGCAGTTTAACAGGGAACTATGGCTACACCTTC.